The present entry profiles one TCR beta chain with its context. Its antigen specificity is not known. Nothing much larger sits one base from this clone, and base qualities are not available. What the time point label conveys for this sample: late sampling 161 to 241 days after vaccination in a few convalescent patients. Interpreted using the paper, the treatment or condition label stands for: roughly 11-day PBMC culture with coronavirus spike peptide pools or control peptides (ViraFEST assay). To expand antigen-specific T cells with peptide pools and then pick out the expanded clonotypes through TCR sequencing, the study relied on the ViraFEST assay. The positive SARS-CoV-2 PCR tests of the convalescent patients were dated from March to December 2020, before the Alpha, Beta and Delta variants emerged in the United States. Over 1.5 million PBMCs per well were cultured in IMDM with roughly 5% human AB serum and 8 to 10 IU/ml IL-2, plus 10 ug/ml peptide pools. Half of the culture medium was replaced with fresh IL-2-containing medium on days 3 and 7. After around 10 days of culture, CD4+ T cells were isolated by negative selection with the EasySep CD4+ T cell isolation kit. PBMCs were separated from whole blood using Ficoll-Paque Plus gradient centrifugation and then either used fresh or cryopreserved at -140C. Each culture condition was generally run in triplicate wells.

From cysteine to phenylalanine, the CDR3 is 12 amino acids long. The sequence is cut down to CDR3 DNA, 36 bases in frame from base 1. The V and J ends are trimmed by 1 base and 4 bases, leaving 2 bases between them. CDR1 and CDR2, per the germline V gene, are SGHVS and FNYEAQ. The data were obtained in a study of vaccination and CD4 T cells after COVID-19 (dated by TCRdb to 2022 to 2024). In the study overall: Convalescent patients had a positive SARS-CoV-2 result on nasal swab PCR, and of these patients, several had mild disease and one had severe disease. The spike-specific CD4+ TCR repertoire was compared before and after mRNA vaccination in approximately ten COVID-19 convalescent patients and a handful of infection-naive healthy vaccine recipients. For a few convalescent patients, samples were collected at an early post-vaccination timepoint (day 14) as well as at a late post-vaccination timepoint (days 161 to 241). Post-COVID blood samples were collected from convalescent patients a median of around 96 days after diagnosis, with a range of about 30 to 180 days. Control cultures received a CEFX viral epitope pool as the positive control, an HIV-1 Nef peptide pool as the negative control, or no peptide. For stimulating the cultures, overlapping spike peptide pools were used, derived from SARS-CoV-2 as well as from the common cold coronaviruses HCoV-NL63, HCoV-OC43 and HCoV-229E. Each participant got two doses of either the Pfizer-BioNTech BNT162b2 vaccine (n=8) or the Moderna mRNA-1273 vaccine (n=2). Post-vaccine blood samples were obtained a median of about 77 days after the second vaccine dose, with a range of 14 to 241 days. The convalescent cohort comprised six males and four females, including two Hispanic individuals, seven Caucasians, two Asians and one multiracial person.

The research as a whole found: The median count of SARS-CoV-2-reactive clonotypes went up from 20 to 25 after infection to around 38 after vaccination, although the change was not significant. In convalescent patients, nearly all vaccine-specific clones (304 of 307) were found to be mono-reactive for SARS-CoV-2 spike rather than cross-reactive with common cold coronaviruses. Among convalescent patients, a median around 86% of the SARS-CoV-2-reactive clones seen after vaccination appeared only after vaccination, which suggests priming specific to the vaccine. Only a relatively small number of convalescent patients were included in the study, and early timepoints following natural infection were not analyzed.

Library prep was done by PCR. DNA from cultured CD4+ T cells underwent TCR sequencing with the Oncomine TCR Beta short-read assay at the Johns Hopkins FTIC core. Genomic DNA was extracted from the cultured CD4+ T cells with the QIAamp micro DNA kit. Oncomine TCR Beta libraries from cultured CD4+ T cells were pooled with unique dual indexes and sequenced on an Illumina iSeq 100. The original methods were these. Non-productive sequences were removed, and CDR3s not starting with C, not ending with F or W, or shorter than 7 amino acids were discarded. Antigen-specific clonotypes were identified using the MANAFEST web application through comparison of peptide-stimulated wells with reference and other culture wells. To be called positive, a clone needed an FDR below 0.05, an odds ratio above 5, and a productive frequency above 0.1% in at least two of three replicate wells. A clonotype counted as cross-reactive if it showed significant expansion both in the SARS-CoV-2 spike wells and in at least one common cold coronavirus spike condition. Using R version 3.6.1, CDR3 homology was evaluated through Levenshtein distances (stringdist) along with unrooted phylogenetic trees (ape). TCRdb ran its own pipeline on the public reads, namely fastp trimming at Q25 and MiXCR clone calling, and kept in-frame beta chains. For every CDR3 protein sequence, its rows merge into one entry that carries the most common genes and DNA. TCRdb, rather than the study authors, made the V and J calls. Here the sample has 20,000 to 25,000 distinct CDR3 sequences; around 46% occur a single time. Less than 15% of the sample lies in the top ten.

Here the chain combines TRBV7-6 and TRBJ1-3; the D gene lacks a confident call. The sequences come from CD4+ T cells from blood, cultured in vitro, collected about 7 months after SARS-CoV-2 vaccination. The receptor comes from a human donor who had recovered from COVID-19. The CDR3 region reads CASSLEGNTIYF. The DNA sequence follows: TGTGCCAGCAGCTTAGAAGGAAACACCATATATTTT. The entire variable domain, with the stretches around the CDR3 drawn from the reference TRBV7-6 and TRBJ1-3 proteins, is GAGVSQSPRYKVTKRGQDVALRCDPISGHVSLYWYRQALGQGPEFLTYFNYEAQQDKSGLPNDRFSAERPEGSISTLTIQRTEQRDSAMYRCASSLEGNTIYFGEGSWLTVV.